The rows below give T cell receptor beta chains drawn from one sample of a study of blood T cell repertoires in COVID-19. TCRdb keeps only in-frame clones here, not all; method: immunoSEQ multiplex PCR. This table holds about 250,000 clones, around 86% found once. Sequenced input: PBMCs or T cells enriched from blood (not recorded which). The receptor source for this set is a woman aged 45-65 years who had recovered from COVID-19. The CDR3 runs from the conserved cysteine through the conserved F or W. D genes are given only for firm matches. Expanded clones get a size class; other rows say once, few or many, or leave the size out.

TRBV11-3,NA,NA,TRBJ2-1,TGTGCCAGCCGAGGAGGTAATGAGCAGTTCTTC,CASRGGNEQFF
TRBV28,NA,NA,TRBJ2-7,TGTGCCAGCAGCTCTAGGTCTTTCAGCCTCGAGCAGTACTTC,CASSSRSFSLEQYF
TRBV5-4,TRBD1,once,TRBJ1-1,TGTGCCAGCAGCCCTAAGACAGGGCGGACGGGCACTGAAGCTTTCTTT,CASSPKTGRTGTEAFF
TRBV28,NA,NA,TRBJ1-2,TGTGCCAGCAGACAAGAAGTCAAATCCGGGGGGCGCGGCTATGGCTACACCTTC,CASRQEVKSGGRGYGYTF
TRBV5-1,TRBD2,once,TRBJ2-1,TGCGCCAGCAGCTTCATAGCGGGCTCGAGCTCCTACAATGAGCAGTTCTTC,CASSFIAGSSSYNEQFF
TRBV19,TRBD2,NA,TRBJ2-1,TGTGCCAGTAGTCCGAAACTAGCGGGAGCACTCCTATATGAGCAGTTCTTC,CASSPKLAGALLYEQFF
TRBV5-4,NA,NA,TRBJ2-5,TGTGCCAGCAGCTTGGCCGGGACTGAGACCCAGTACTTC,CASSLAGTETQYF
TRBV14,TRBD1,NA,TRBJ1-2,TGTGCCAGCAGCCAAGTGGGCCCCAGGGGGGTCTATGGCTACACCTTC,CASSQVGPRGVYGYTF
TRBV25-1,TRBD1,NA,TRBJ2-7,TGTGCCAGCAGTGCACCGGGACAGGTCTACGAGCAGTACTTC,CASSAPGQVYEQYF
TRBV7-9,NA,NA,TRBJ1-2,TGTGCCAGCAGCTTTTCCGGGGTTCAGATCTATGGCTACACCTTC,CASSFSGVQIYGYTF
TRBV3-1/TRBV3-2,NA,NA,TRBJ2-1,TGTGCCAGCAGCCAAGAGGGCAGAGAGCAGTTCTTC,CASSQEGREQFF
TRBV28,TRBD1,NA,TRBJ1-6,TGTGCCACCGACAGGGGAAGTTCACCCCTCCACTTT,CATDRGSSPLHF
TRBV9,NA,NA,TRBJ1-1,TGTGCCAGCAGCGTAGACTGGAACACTGAAGCTTTCTTT,CASSVDWNTEAFF
TRBV29-1,NA,NA,TRBJ1-2,TGCAGCGTTGCACTTACCGGGTTAGGCTATGGCTACACCTTC,CSVALTGLGYGYTF
TRBV11-2,TRBD1,once,TRBJ2-7,TGTGCCAGCAGCGCGGGACAGGCCTACGAGCAGTACTTC,CASSAGQAYEQYF
TRBV7-8,NA,once,TRBJ2-7,TGTGCCAGCAGCCTTTCAGAGGCCTACGAGCAGTACTTC,CASSLSEAYEQYF
TRBV5-8,NA,NA,TRBJ2-5,TGTGCCAGCAGCTTAGAACAGCAAGAGACCCAGTACTTC,CASSLEQQETQYF
TRBV18,TRBD2,NA,TRBJ2-3,TGTGCCAGCTCGCCTGGACTAGACCGCACAGATACGCAGTATTTT,CASSPGLDRTDTQYF
TRBV18,NA,NA,TRBJ2-5,TGTGCCAGCTCACCAGTCCCTGGGGGCGTGGGGACCCAGTACTTC,CASSPVPGGVGTQYF
TRBV28,NA,NA,TRBJ1-2,TGTGCCAGCAGTTTATCGTTCGGTCGCGGCTATGGCTACACCTTC,CASSLSFGRGYGYTF
TRBV3-1/TRBV3-2,TRBD1,NA,TRBJ2-7,TGTGCCAGCAAGTGGACAGGGGCCTACGAGCAGTACTTC,CASKWTGAYEQYF
TRBV7-8,TRBD2,NA,TRBJ2-1,TGTGCCAGCAGCTACCGGAGCGGGAGCTCCTACAATGAGCAGTTCTTC,CASSYRSGSSYNEQFF
TRBV14,TRBD2,NA,TRBJ2-3,TGTGCCAGCAGCCAAGATAGCGGGATAAGCACAGATACGCAGTATTTT,CASSQDSGISTDTQYF
TRBV12-3/TRBV12-4,NA,NA,TRBJ1-2,TGTGCCAGCAGTTTTGGACAGTCCTATGGCTACACCTTC,CASSFGQSYGYTF
TRBV4-2,NA,NA,TRBJ2-1,TGTGCCAGCAGCCAAGATGTAGTAGTCGGGGGGCGGAATGAGCAGTTCTTC,CASSQDVVVGGRNEQFF
TRBV6-5,NA,NA,TRBJ1-6,TGTGCCAGCAGTTACAGAGGGTCGGGCTATGATTCACCCCTCCACTTT,CASSYRGSGYDSPLHF
TRBV5-1,TRBD1,NA,TRBJ2-3,TGCGCCAGCAGCTTGGTCCAGGGGGCAGCGGATACGCAGTATTTT,CASSLVQGAADTQYF
TRBV7-2,TRBD2,NA,TRBJ2-3,TGTGCCAGCAGCCAACAAGGGACTAGCGATTATACGCAGTATTTT,CASSQQGTSDYTQYF
TRBV14,TRBD2,NA,TRBJ2-7,TGTGCCAGCAGCGCCGGGACTAGCGAGAGCTCCTACGAGCAGTACTTC,CASSAGTSESSYEQYF
TRBV9,TRBD1,NA,TRBJ2-7,TGTGCCAGCAGCGTAGGGACAGGGAACTACGAGCAGTACTTC,CASSVGTGNYEQYF
TRBV2,TRBD2,NA,TRBJ2-3,TGTGCCAGCAGTCTAGCGGGCCCCGGGGGCACAGATACGCAGTATTTT,CASSLAGPGGTDTQYF
TRBV5-4,NA,NA,TRBJ2-3,TGTGCCAGCAGGGGGGGAGATACGCAGTATTTT,CASRGGDTQYF
TRBV18,TRBD1,NA,TRBJ2-1,TGTGCCAGCTCATGGGACAGGGGAAATGAGCAGTTCTTC,CASSWDRGNEQFF
TRBV7-9,NA,NA,TRBJ2-2,TGTGCCAGCAGCATCCTAGGACGCCGGAGGGACCCGGTCGGGGAGCTGTTTTTT,CASSILGRRRDPVGELFF
TRBV5-6,TRBD1,NA,TRBJ2-7,TGTGCCAGCAGCTTGGAGGGGGCTGGCCCCTACGAGCAGTACTTC,CASSLEGAGPYEQYF
TRBV7-2,NA,NA,TRBJ2-3,TGTGCCAGCAGCTTATTATCGAGCACAGATACGCAGTATTTT,CASSLLSSTDTQYF
TRBV7-6,NA,NA,TRBJ2-7,TGTGCCAGCAGCCCTAGTAACAGCGGTCTATACGAGCAGTACTTC,CASSPSNSGLYEQYF
TRBV14,NA,NA,TRBJ1-2,TGTGCCAGCAGCCAAGACGCAGCAGGGTGGGGTGGCTACACCTTC,CASSQDAAGWGGYTF
TRBV29-1,NA,NA,TRBJ2-5,TGCAGCGTTGATAGCGGTCAATACCAAGAGACCCAGTACTTC,CSVDSGQYQETQYF
TRBV30,TRBD2,NA,TRBJ2-3,TGTGCCTGGAGCCAACTCAGGACTAGCGGGACGGCAGATACGCAGTATTTT,CAWSQLRTSGTADTQYF
TRBV2,NA,NA,TRBJ2-7,TGTGCCAGCAGCACTATACCCTTAGCAGGGCAGAACTCCTACGAGCAGTACTTC,CASSTIPLAGQNSYEQYF
TRBV6-5,TRBD2,NA,TRBJ2-7,TGTGCCAGCAGTTACTCGACTAGCGGGAGTGACGAGCAGTACTTC,CASSYSTSGSDEQYF
TRBV27,TRBD1,NA,TRBJ1-1,TGTGCCAGCAGTTTAAAACGGGGACAGGGTGAAGCTTTCTTT,CASSLKRGQGEAFF
TRBV28,NA,NA,TRBJ1-5,TGTGCCAGCAGTTTACTTTATCTTTGGGGGCGGACGGGCAATCAGCCCCAGCATTTT,CASSLLYLWGRTGNQPQHF
TRBV7-6,TRBD1,NA,TRBJ2-1,TGTGCCAGCAGCTTAGGACAGGGGGAGGGCAATGAGCAGTTCTTC,CASSLGQGEGNEQFF
TRBV29-1,NA,NA,TRBJ2-7,TGCAGCGTAGGCGGGACCGGGCCCGACTACGAGCAGTACTTC,CSVGGTGPDYEQYF
TRBV19,TRBD2,NA,TRBJ2-2,TGTGCCAGTAGTACACTAGCGGGAAGCACCGGGGAGCTGTTTTTT,CASSTLAGSTGELFF
TRBV4-1,TRBD2,NA,TRBJ2-1,TGCGCCACCCGGTTCGGGACTAGCGGTTTTAATGAGCAGTTCTTC,CATRFGTSGFNEQFF
TRBV28,TRBD1,NA,TRBJ1-6,TGTGCCAGCAGTTTATCCCCGGGACAGGGGATACCCCTCCACTTT,CASSLSPGQGIPLHF
TRBV7-9,NA,NA,TRBJ1-2,TGTGCCAGCACCATGGGGGGCTATGGCTACACCTTC,CASTMGGYGYTF
TRBV28,TRBD2,NA,TRBJ2-1,TGTGCCAGCAGTTCGCCGGCCCTAGCGGGGGCCCTCAATGAGCAGTTCTTC,CASSSPALAGALNEQFF
TRBV28,TRBD2,NA,TRBJ2-7,TGTGCCAGCAGTCCCGGGACTATCACCTACGAGCAGTACTTC,CASSPGTITYEQYF
TRBV6-4,TRBD2,NA,TRBJ2-1,TGTGCCAGCAGTGACTCCACTAGCGGAAGCAATGAGCAGTTCTTC,CASSDSTSGSNEQFF
TRBV27,NA,NA,TRBJ1-5,TGTGCCAGCAGTTTCGACTTCCTTCAGCCCCAGCATTTT,CASSFDFLQPQHF